Following are 27 T cell receptor beta chains from one sample sequenced in a study of T-cell reconstitution after alpha-beta-depleted transplantation in children. Unique molecular identifiers were built into the TCRbeta library. TCRdb reanalysed the PCR reads using MiXCR and keeps one entry per CDR3 protein. The table has some 530,000 distinct CDR3 sequences, around 12% seen once; the top ten hold around 6.1%. The sequences come from PBMCs from the stem cell graft donor, collected from the stem cell graft. The receptors stem from a human donor who donated a stem cell graft to a child with combined immunodeficiency.

This clonotype was seen more than once but under ten times. The rearrangement links TRBV6-2 or TRBV6-3 to TRBJ2-1; 9 nucleotides align to TRBD1. V shed 5 bases and J 3 bases; nucleotides not matched to a gene: 5. The germline gives CDR1 MNHEY, CDR2 SVGEGT. CDR3 size: 15 residues. For the CDR3, the DNA is TGTGCCAGCAGTAAGGGGACAGGGAGCTACAATGAGCAGTTCTTC. Protein product: CASSKGTGSYNEQFF.

This clonotype has more than one count but fewer than ten. The gene calls are TRBV4-3 and TRBJ2-2; a weak D match, TRBD2 (6 bases). The germline V gene has CDR1 LGHNA and CDR2 YSLEER. The length of the CDR3 is 20 residues. The V end lost 1 base, the J end lost 3 bases, and 24 bases lay between the germline ends. As DNA, the CDR3 is TGCGCCAGCAGCCAAGCCCCCTACCGGGGCCGGGGGTTTCACACCGGGGAGCTGTTTTTT. This codes for CASSQAPYRGRGFHTGELFF.

This clonotype has a handful of counts. The J gene is TRBJ2-5, the V gene TRBV5-5; D is possibly TRBD1 (6 bases). This CDR3 has 15 amino acids. V lost 5 bases and J lost 0, with 14 bases in between. The germline CDR1 and CDR2 sequences are SGHKS and YYEKEE (reference sequence). CDR3 sequence (DNA): TGTGCCAGCAGTTTTTTTACAGGGTACCAAGAGACCCAGTACTTC. The encoded protein is CASSFFTGYQETQYF.

The chain employs TRBV9 and TRBJ2-3; D is undetermined. This CDR3 region has 14 residues. Trimming took 2 bases from V and 6 from J, leaving 13 bases between them. Germline V gives CDR1 SGDLS, CDR2 YYNGEE. CDR3 in DNA: TGTGCCAGCAGCGTGGGCCCAGAGATGGATACGCAGTATTTT. Protein product: CASSVGPEMDTQYF.

The gene calls are TRBV12-3 or TRBV12-4 and TRBJ1-3; 8 nucleotides align to TRBD1. Unmatched junction bases numbered 24, after V lost 7 bases and J lost 4 bases. This CDR3 has 20 residues. CDR3 coding DNA: TGTGCCAGCACCCCTTTTACCAGGACAGGGATTCCAATCCAGGGAAACACCATATATTTT. This codes for CASTPFTRTGIPIQGNTIYF.

The chain recombines TRBV2 with TRBJ2-1, with 9 bases lining up with TRBD1. This CDR3 contains 13 residues. After removal of 7 bases from V and 6 bases from J, the junction contained 4 bases not matched to a gene. Germline V gene sequence: CDR1 SNHLY, CDR2 FYNNEI. CDR3 residues: CASKWDRANEQFF. DNA for the CDR3: TGTGCCAGCAAATGGGACAGGGCCAATGAGCAGTTCTTC. The entire variable domain, with the rest obtained from reference TRBV2 and TRBJ2-1, is as follows: EPEVTQTPSHQVTQMGQEVILRCVPISNHLYFYWYRQILGQKVEFLVSFYNNEISEKSEIFDDQFSVERPDGSNFTLKIRSTKLEDSAMYFCASKWDRANEQFFGPGTRLTVL.

This clonotype was seen only a few times. This chain joins TRBV20-1 and TRBJ1-3; 8 bases match TRBD1. The CDR3 covers 12 residues. V was pared by 4 bases and J by 4 bases, with 0 bases of the junction left unmatched. The germline V gene has CDR1 DFQATT and CDR2 SNEGSKA (reference sequence). Here the CDR3 DNA reads TGCAGTGCTAACAGGGGGGGAAACACCATATATTTT. This translates into CSANRGGNTIYF.

The chain couples TRBV18 to TRBJ2-1; no firm D call. Germline V gene lookup returns CDR1 KGHSH and CDR2 LQKENI. Between the trimmed V and J ends, which lost 0 bases and 9 bases, there was a span of 6 bases. The CDR3 has 12 amino acids. The CDR3 protein is CASSPPVPEQFF. CDR3 DNA: TGTGCCAGCTCACCACCGGTCCCTGAGCAGTTCTTC.

The V gene is TRBV7-9, the J gene TRBJ2-6; D is tentatively TRBD1 or TRBD2 (5 bases each). Trimming removed 5 bases from V and 0 bases from J, with 14 bases in between. Germline loops: CDR1 SEHNR, CDR2 FQNEAQ (reference sequence). This CDR3 contains 17 residues. CDR3 residues: CASSPGSGLSGANVLTF. CDR3 nucleotide sequence: TGTGCCAGCAGCCCAGGATCGGGGCTCTCTGGGGCCAACGTCCTGACTTTC. Variable domain in full (rest from reference TRBV7-9 and TRBJ2-6): DTGVSQNPRHKITKRGQNVTFRCDPISEHNRLYWYRQTLGQGPEFLTYFQNEAQLEKSRLLSDRFSAERPKGSFSTLEIQRTEQGDSAMYLCASSPGSGLSGANVLTFGAGSRLTVL.

The table lists this clonotype with a few counts. The chain is built from TRBV24-1 and TRBJ2-7, with 9 bases lining up with TRBD1. V was clipped by 9 bases and J by 0 bases; unmatched bases: 8. Germline CDR1 KGHDR, CDR2 SFDVKD. This CDR3 has 15 amino acids. DNA for the CDR3: TGTGCCACCGCTCCTGGACAGGGGAGCTCCTACGAGCAGTACTTC. It codes for CATAPGQGSSYEQYF.

The CDR3 nucleotides read TGTGCCAGCAGCAACTGGTGGACTAGCGGGGCCGAGCAGTACTTC. This gives the protein CASSNWWTSGAEQYF. This chain uses TRBV21-1 with TRBJ2-7; the tabulated D call, TRBD2, remains unverified against the DNA. TRBV21-1 constitutes a pseudogene. The CDR3 extends over 15 amino acids.

This clonotype was seen a handful of times. The V and J genes are TRBV6-2 or TRBV6-3 and TRBJ1-5, with D tentatively TRBD1 (6 bases). Germline V gene sequence: CDR1 MNHEY, CDR2 SVGEGT. This CDR3 spans 14 amino acids. With 4 bases removed from V and 6 bases from J, the gap between germline ends came to 13 bases. The CDR3 is CASSSTGYTQPQHF. The CDR3 DNA follows: TGTGCCAGCAGTTCGACAGGCTATACTCAGCCCCAGCATTTT.

This clonotype was observed at least ten times. The chain employs TRBV4-3 and TRBJ2-7; no clear D gene. The CDR3 covers 14 residues. Trimming stripped 0 bases from V and 2 bases from J, with 8 bases between. Per germline, CDR1 LGHNA and CDR2 YSLEER. The CDR3 nucleotides read TGCGCCAGCAGCCAAGATCCGGGCCCCTACGAGCAGTACTTC. This codes for CASSQDPGPYEQYF.

The table lists this clonotype with many counts. The chain is built from TRBV12-3 or TRBV12-4 and TRBJ2-3; 12 nucleotides agree with TRBD2. V dropped 7 bases and J dropped 5; count of bases not matched to a gene: 10. The CDR3 has 16 amino acids. The CDR3 protein is CASTPTSGGVGDTQYF. The CDR3 coding sequence is TGTGCCAGCACCCCGACTAGCGGGGGAGTGGGAGATACGCAGTATTTT.

This clonotype occurred many times. The chain is built from TRBV4-3 and TRBJ2-7, with 7 bases matching TRBD1. V gave up 3 bases and J gave up 3 bases; unmatched junction bases: 8. The CDR3 length is 15 residues. CDR1 and CDR2 from the germline V gene are LGHNA and YSLEER. In nucleotides, the CDR3 is TGCGCCAGCAGCCAGATAACAGGGGTTGGCTACGAGCAGTACTTC. The encoded protein is CASSQITGVGYEQYF.

This clonotype was found a few times. The V gene is TRBV12-3 or TRBV12-4, the J gene TRBJ2-3; tentatively, D is TRBD1 (5 bases). The CDR3 contains 15 residues. The V and J ends lost 3 bases and 2 bases respectively, with 12 bases between them. The CDR3 loop reads CASSFLTVVTDTQYF. The CDR3 bases are TGTGCCAGCAGTTTTCTGACAGTGGTCACAGATACGCAGTATTTT.

This clonotype was counted once. The chain is built from TRBV30 and TRBJ1-4; D gene unclear. Germline V gene sequence: CDR1 GTSNPN, CDR2 SVGIG (reference sequence). CDR3 length: 12 amino acids. The V end was cut by 0 bases, the J end by 8 bases, with 7 bases between. The CDR3 protein is CAWSVSAEKLFF. In DNA, the CDR3 is TGTGCCTGGAGTGTATCCGCCGAAAAACTGTTTTTT.

This clonotype has a handful of counts. The CDR3 protein is CASSSLRRGNTEAFF. CDR3 coding DNA: TGTGCCAGCAGCTCCCTGAGGCGGGGGAACACTGAAGCTTTCTTT. The chain uses TRBV7-8 and TRBJ1-1; unclear D gene. The length of the CDR3 is 15 residues. Germline V gives CDR1 SGHVS, CDR2 FQNEAQ. Trimming cost V 4 bases and J 1 base, with 13 bases left between them.

This clonotype was seen many times. The J gene is TRBJ2-7, the V gene TRBV12-3 or TRBV12-4, with 9 bases lining up with TRBD1. CDR3 length equals 13 residues. The V and J ends lost 5 bases and 6 bases, in that order; junction bases with no gene match: 5. The CDR3 protein is CASSKGTGIEQYF. CDR3 coding DNA: TGTGCCAGCAGTAAGGGGACAGGGATCGAGCAGTACTTC.

This clonotype has ten or more counts. The chain recombines TRBV6-1 with TRBJ1-1, with 7 nucleotides matching TRBD1. CDR1 and CDR2 (germline): MNHNS, SASEGT. Trimming took 5 bases from V and 7 from J; bases not matched to a gene: 19. CDR3 size: 17 residues. The CDR3 DNA reads TGTGCCAGCAGTACCCTGGGGTCAGGGGGTGCCCCTATTGAAGCTTTCTTT. Its protein product is CASSTLGSGGAPIEAFF.

The table lists this clonotype with many counts. This chain uses TRBV5-1 with TRBJ2-3, with TRBD2 matching over 7 bases. CDR3 length equals 15 residues. The germline V gene has CDR1 SGHRS and CDR2 YFSETQ. The V and J ends lost 3 bases and 0 bases, in that order; junction bases with no gene match: 4. The CDR3 loop is CASSYRDYSTDTQYF. CDR3 DNA: TGCGCCAGCAGCTACCGGGACTATAGCACAGATACGCAGTATTTT.

This chain connects TRBV6-5 to TRBJ1-1, with D perhaps TRBD1 (5 bases). The V gene's germline CDR1 is MNHEY and CDR2 SVGAGI. This CDR3 is built from 15 residues. The V and J ends lost 2 bases and 4 bases respectively, with 14 bases between them. The CDR3 here is CASSYVGVGGTEAFF. CDR3 DNA sequence: TGTGCCAGCAGTTACGTAGGGGTGGGTGGCACTGAAGCTTTCTTT.

V usage is TRBV11-2 and J usage is TRBJ2-3; 7 bases map to TRBD1. This CDR3 contains 14 residues. Germline V gives CDR1 SGHAT, CDR2 FQNNGV. V shed 5 bases and J 2 bases; nucleotides not matched to a gene: 4. The chain's CDR3 is CASSPGQHTDTQYF. The DNA for the CDR3 is TGTGCCAGCAGCCCGGGACAGCACACAGATACGCAGTATTTT.

The chain combines TRBV5-1 with TRBJ1-2; D not certain. Germline V gene data show CDR1 as SGHRS and CDR2 as YFSETQ. CDR3 size: 15 residues. With 6 bases removed from V and 4 bases from J, the gap between germline ends came to 19 bases. The CDR3 sequence: CASIVGPSSSYGYTF. In DNA form, the CDR3 reads TGCGCCAGCATTGTAGGGCCGAGTTCCTCCTATGGCTACACCTTC.

As DNA, the CDR3 is TGTGCCATCAGTGAGTCAGGGGTTGATTGGAGTTCACCCCTCCACTTT. Translation gives CAISESGVDWSSPLHF. The V gene is TRBV10-3, the J gene TRBJ1-6; tentative D call: TRBD1 (5 bases). The V end lost 0 bases, the J end lost 9 bases, and 15 bases lay between the germline ends. The CDR3 length is 16 residues. Germline lookup yields CDR1 ENHRY and CDR2 SYGVKD.

The V gene is TRBV5-1, the J gene TRBJ2-5, with unresolved D. The CDR3 spans 12 residues. The V end lost 4 bases, the J end lost 4 bases, and 8 bases lay between the germline ends. CDR1 SGHRS and CDR2 YFSETQ come from the germline V gene. The CDR3 bases are TGCGCCAGCAGCAAGGATACAGAGACCCAGTACTTC. It codes for CASSKDTETQYF.

The chain combines TRBV2 with TRBJ2-7, with D perhaps TRBD2 (6 bases). This CDR3 spans 13 amino acids. Trimming stripped 8 bases from V and 3 bases from J, with 14 bases between. Germline loops: CDR1 SNHLY, CDR2 FYNNEI. CDR3 nucleotide sequence: TGTGCCAGCGAGGCGCGGGGCGGCTACGAGCAGTACTTC. Its protein is CASEARGGYEQYF.